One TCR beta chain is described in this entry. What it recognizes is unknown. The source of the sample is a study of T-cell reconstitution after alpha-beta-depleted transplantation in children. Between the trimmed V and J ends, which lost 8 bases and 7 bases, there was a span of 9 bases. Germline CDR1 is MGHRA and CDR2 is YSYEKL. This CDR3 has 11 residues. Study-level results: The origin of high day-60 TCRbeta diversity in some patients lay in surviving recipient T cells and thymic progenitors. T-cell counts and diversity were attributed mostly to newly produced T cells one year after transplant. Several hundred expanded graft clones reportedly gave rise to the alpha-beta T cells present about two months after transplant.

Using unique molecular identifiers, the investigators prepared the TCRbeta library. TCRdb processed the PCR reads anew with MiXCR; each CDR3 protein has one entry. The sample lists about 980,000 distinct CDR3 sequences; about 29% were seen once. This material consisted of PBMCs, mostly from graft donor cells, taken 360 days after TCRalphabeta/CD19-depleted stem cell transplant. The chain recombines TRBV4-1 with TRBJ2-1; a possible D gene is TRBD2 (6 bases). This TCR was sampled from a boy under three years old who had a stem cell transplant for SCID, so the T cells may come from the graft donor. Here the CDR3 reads CASGGLNEQFF. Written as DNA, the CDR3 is TGCGCCAGCGGCGGACTAAATGAGCAGTTCTTC.